This is a list of T cell receptor beta chains from one sample in a study of human T cells and chemical hapten exposure. TCRdb analysed the RACE reads with MiXCR anew, one entry per CDR3 protein. The sample holds fewer than 80,000 distinct CDR3 sequences, 9.5% to 12% seen once. This sample comprised whole blood, obtained in connection with sensitization to the hapten diphenylcyclopropenone (DPC). The receptor set was obtained from a woman between 25 and 40 years old with alopecia areata. Some clones in this sample may be carry-over from other donors' samples. Both conserved end residues are part of each CDR3. The order of the fields is D gene, V gene, J gene, clone size, CDR3 protein, CDR3 DNA. The D gene is left open where the match is weak. Not every row has a clone size; where given, it reads once, few, many or a size class.

NA	TRBV30	TRBJ1-2	NA	CAWQGTWGYTF	TGTGCCTGGCAGGGAACATGGGGCTACACCTTC
TRBD1	TRBV20-1	TRBJ2-7	few	CSAQTGVEQYF	TGCAGTGCTCAGACAGGGGTCGAGCAGTACTTC
NA	TRBV12-3/TRBV12-4	TRBJ2-3	many	CASSPWTTDTDTQYF	TGTGCCAGCAGCCCCTGGACTACCGACACAGATACGCAGTATTTT
NA	TRBV9	TRBJ1-1	few	CASSPGKNTEAFF	TGTGCCAGCAGCCCCGGCAAGAACACTGAAGCTTTCTTT
TRBD1	TRBV12-3/TRBV12-4	TRBJ1-5	few	CASRGQGLGNQPQHF	TGTGCCAGCAGAGGACAGGGGCTGGGCAATCAGCCCCAGCATTTT
NA	TRBV6-5	TRBJ2-2	many	CASRGPGVTGELFF	TGTGCCAGCAGGGGGCCAGGGGTCACCGGGGAGCTGTTTTTT
NA	TRBV6-2/TRBV6-3	TRBJ1-6	many	CASSYPRSDSPLHF	TGTGCCAGCAGTTACCCTCGGAGCGATTCACCCCTCCACTTT
NA	TRBV7-6	TRBJ2-5	many	CASSLTPLGAETQYF	TGTGCCAGCAGCTTAACCCCCCTGGGGGCGGAGACCCAGTACTTC
TRBD2	TRBV9	TRBJ2-1	few	CASSVTSGGHYNEQFF	TGTGCCAGCAGCGTAACTAGCGGGGGTCACTACAATGAGCAGTTCTTC
NA	TRBV29-1	TRBJ1-2	few	CSDQTVYGYTF	TGCAGCGACCAGACAGTATATGGCTACACCTTC
TRBD1	TRBV7-3	TRBJ2-1	NA	CASSSQGVRDEQFF	TGTGCCAGCAGCTCGCAGGGGGTCAGGGATGAGCAGTTCTTC
NA	TRBV20-1	TRBJ2-4	few	CSARAIDLDKNIQYF	TGCAGTGCTAGAGCCATCGACCTCGACAAAAACATTCAGTACTTC
NA	TRBV29-1	TRBJ2-3	NA	CSVRQATDTQYF	TGCAGCGTCCGACAGGCCACAGATACGCAGTATTTT
TRBD1	TRBV6-2/TRBV6-3	TRBJ1-3	NA	CASSYGDSSGNTIYF	TGTGCCAGCAGTTACGGGGACAGCTCTGGAAACACCATATATTTT
TRBD2	TRBV7-3	TRBJ2-1	few	CASSSRTSGHNEQFF	TGTGCCAGCAGCTCCCGGACTAGCGGGCACAATGAGCAGTTCTTC
TRBD1	TRBV11-2	TRBJ2-5	NA	CASSSTGEETQYF	TGTGCCAGCAGCTCCACAGGGGAAGAGACCCAGTACTTC
NA	TRBV5-1	TRBJ1-1	many	CASSLVSGTNTPNTEAFF	TGCGCCAGCAGCTTGGTCTCCGGGACCAATACCCCCAACACTGAAGCTTTCTTT
NA	TRBV7-3	TRBJ2-6	many	CASSPPPRNQAVLTF	TGTGCCAGCAGCCCCCCCCCCAGGAATCAGGCCGTCCTGACTTTC
NA	TRBV6-6	TRBJ1-4	many	CASNWGEGEKLFF	TGTGCCAGCAATTGGGGGGAGGGTGAAAAACTGTTTTTT
TRBD1	TRBV18	TRBJ1-4	NA	CASSTGQDVSAKLFF	TGTGCCAGCTCAACAGGACAGGACGTTTCGGCAAAACTGTTTTTT
TRBD1	TRBV2	TRBJ1-3	few	CASRPRGRSGNTIYF	TGTGCCAGCCGCCCCAGGGGGCGTTCCGGAAACACCATATATTTT
TRBD1	TRBV11-2	TRBJ1-4	NA	CATGQGAREKLFF	TGTGCCACCGGACAGGGGGCGCGTGAAAAACTGTTTTTT
TRBD1	TRBV20-1	TRBJ2-7	NA	CSAAGTGGGEQYF	TGCAGTGCTGCCGGGACAGGGGGCGGCGAGCAGTACTTC
NA	TRBV30	TRBJ1-3	many	CAWSLGFVGAGNTIYF	TGTGCCTGGAGTTTGGGCTTTGTGGGGGCCGGAAACACCATATATTTT
NA	TRBV5-1	TRBJ2-5	NA	CASSLGGTVGETQYF	TGCGCCAGCAGCTTGGGGGGTACAGTTGGCGAGACCCAGTACTTC
NA	TRBV20-1	TRBJ1-3	NA	CSAILTGLSGNTIYF	TGCAGTGCTATACTGACAGGACTCTCTGGAAACACCATATATTTT
TRBD2	TRBV7-2	TRBJ2-1	NA	CASSRRRRGVYNEQFF	TGTGCCAGCAGCCGCCGACGGCGGGGGGTATACAATGAGCAGTTCTTC
NA	TRBV28	TRBJ1-1	NA	CASMEGLNTEAFF	TGTGCCAGCATGGAAGGGCTGAACACTGAAGCTTTCTTT
TRBD1	TRBV10-1	TRBJ1-1	many	CASSRTGRTEAFF	TGCGCCAGCAGCCGGACAGGGAGAACTGAAGCTTTCTTT
NA	TRBV6-4	TRBJ2-1	NA	CASSWGPIPNEQFF	TGTGCCAGCAGCTGGGGACCCATCCCCAATGAGCAGTTCTTC
TRBD1	TRBV6-6	TRBJ1-2	NA	CASRDRGTNYGYTF	TGTGCCAGCAGGGACAGGGGGACCAACTATGGCTACACCTTC
TRBD1	TRBV11-3	TRBJ1-3	many	CASSLTGIGNTIYF	TGTGCCAGCAGTTTGACAGGGATCGGAAACACCATATATTTT
NA	TRBV7-9	TRBJ2-1	NA	CASSSSTFWDEQFF	TGTGCCAGCAGCTCTAGTACCTTCTGGGATGAGCAGTTCTTC
TRBD2	TRBV12-3/TRBV12-4	TRBJ2-1	many	CASSSLAGGAEQFF	TGTGCCAGCAGTTCCCTCGCGGGAGGGGCTGAGCAGTTCTTC
NA	TRBV7-2	TRBJ1-1	few	CASSLEIGAVEAFF	TGTGCCAGCAGCTTAGAAATCGGGGCAGTTGAAGCTTTCTTT
NA	TRBV7-2	TRBJ2-1	NA	CVSSTFSSDEQFF	TGTGTCAGCAGCACCTTCTCTAGCGATGAGCAGTTCTTC
TRBD2	TRBV12-3/TRBV12-4	TRBJ2-3	many	CASSLREAYTQYF	TGTGCCAGCAGTTTGCGGGAGGCGTATACGCAGTATTTT
NA	TRBV7-2	TRBJ2-4	many	CASRGIAKNIQYF	TGTGCCAGCAGGGGGATAGCCAAAAACATTCAGTACTTC
NA	TRBV7-9	TRBJ1-3	many	CASSSPPDGRSGNTIYF	TGTGCCAGCAGCTCTCCCCCCGACGGACGCTCTGGAAACACCATATATTTT
TRBD1	TRBV5-5	TRBJ1-5	NA	CASSMDRGGNQPQHF	TGTGCCAGCAGCATGGACAGGGGCGGCAATCAGCCCCAGCATTTT
NA	TRBV6-6	TRBJ2-6	few	CASSRIGGAGSGANVLTF	TGTGCCAGCAGTAGAATTGGGGGCGCAGGGTCTGGGGCCAACGTCCTGACTTTC
NA	TRBV7-9	TRBJ2-7	few	CASSLPLGPYEQYF	TGTGCCAGCAGCTTACCTCTCGGACCCTACGAGCAGTACTTC